A selection of T cell receptor beta chains follows, all from one sample in a study of blood T cell repertoires in COVID-19. Using immunoSEQ multiplex PCR, the repertoire was profiled, and TCRdb retains in-frame clones only, with some absent. The repertoire holds around 250,000 clones, with approximately 78% as singletons. The specimen sequenced was peripheral blood. These receptors were collected from a woman aged 18-29 years with acute or convalescent COVID-19. Both conserved end residues are part of each CDR3. D genes are given only for firm matches. Clone size is stated in some rows and not others, as once, few, many or a class when expanded.

d_gene	abundance	v_gene	j_gene	CDR3aa	CDR3nt
TRBD2	.	TRBV7-2	TRBJ2-1	CASSPGTRNNEQFF	TGTGCCAGCAGCCCGGGGACTAGAAACAATGAGCAGTTCTTC
TRBD1	.	TRBV6-1	TRBJ1-4	CASSELPEGAANEKLFF	TGTGCCAGCAGTGAGCTTCCCGAGGGGGCGGCAAATGAAAAACTGTTTTTT
.	.	TRBV18	TRBJ2-7	CASSPGTYTYEQYF	TGTGCCAGCTCCCCCGGGACTTACACCTACGAGCAGTACTTC
TRBD1	once	TRBV3-1/TRBV3-2	TRBJ1-6	CASSQGDRASPLHF	TGTGCCAGCAGCCAAGGGGACAGGGCATCACCCCTCCACTTT
.	.	TRBV7-9	TRBJ1-1	CASMTAGNTEAFF	TGTGCCAGCATGACAGCGGGGAACACTGAAGCTTTCTTT
.	few	TRBV5-1	TRBJ2-5	CASTGGYF	TGCGCCAGCACTGGAGGGTACTTC
.	.	TRBV19	TRBJ2-3	CASSPSIAETSTDTQYF	TGTGCCAGTAGTCCCAGCATAGCGGAGACTAGCACAGATACGCAGTATTTT
.	once	TRBV13	TRBJ1-1	CASSPPLTEGTEAFF	TGTGCCAGCAGCCCCCCCCTTACAGAGGGCACTGAAGCTTTCTTT
.	.	TRBV4-2	TRBJ2-7	CASSQGTGDSYEQYF	TGTGCCAGCAGCCAAGGGACTGGGGACTCCTACGAGCAGTACTTC
.	.	TRBV28	TRBJ2-3	CASSLSNTQYF	TGTGCCAGCAGTTTGAGCAATACGCAGTATTTT
TRBD1	.	TRBV28	TRBJ2-7	CASSPPGQAPYEQYF	TGTGCCAGCAGTCCCCCCGGACAGGCGCCCTACGAGCAGTACTTC
TRBD2	.	TRBV4-2	TRBJ2-5	CASSPSTSGRVGETQYF	TGTGCCAGCAGCCCCTCGACTAGCGGGAGGGTAGGAGAGACCCAGTACTTC
TRBD1	.	TRBV7-6	TRBJ1-6	CASSLKGQGGSYNSPLHF	TGTGCCAGCAGCTTAAAGGGACAGGGTGGGTCCTATAATTCACCCCTCCACTTT
.	.	TRBV6-4	TRBJ2-3	CASSDSPEAADTQYF	TGTGCCAGCAGTGACTCGCCAGAGGCCGCAGATACGCAGTATTTT
.	.	TRBV9	TRBJ1-4	CASGGDVNEKLFF	TGTGCCTCCGGCGGGGACGTGAATGAAAAACTGTTTTTT
.	.	TRBV2	TRBJ1-5	CAGGTDGNQPQHF	TGTGCCGGGGGGACGGATGGGAATCAGCCCCAGCATTTT
TRBD2	once	TRBV7-9	TRBJ2-3	CASRSGNADTQYF	TGTGCCAGCAGGAGCGGGAACGCAGATACGCAGTATTTT
TRBD1	.	TRBV28	TRBJ1-1	CASSLPAETRGPTEAFF	TGTGCCAGCAGTTTACCGGCCGAAACCAGGGGGCCCACTGAAGCTTTCTTT
.	.	TRBV5-1	TRBJ1-1	CASSSTVLTGSTEAFF	TGCGCCAGCAGCTCAACGGTTCTCACAGGGAGCACTGAAGCTTTCTTT
.	.	TRBV6-5	TRBJ2-1	CASSLGRGRIYNEQFF	TGTGCCAGCAGTTTGGGGAGAGGGAGAATATACAATGAGCAGTTCTTC
TRBD2	.	TRBV18	TRBJ2-7	CASSTRLAGRYEQYF	TGTGCCAGCTCAACACGACTAGCGGGACGCTACGAGCAGTACTTC
TRBD1	once	TRBV7-9	TRBJ2-2	CASSFPSDRWDTGELFF	TGTGCCAGCAGCTTTCCTTCGGACAGGTGGGACACCGGGGAGCTGTTTTTT
TRBD1	.	TRBV4-1	TRBJ1-1	CASSQAGQGVTEAFF	TGCGCCAGCAGCCAAGCTGGACAGGGCGTCACTGAAGCTTTCTTT
TRBD2	.	TRBV28	TRBJ2-7	CASSPGVAGTYEQYF	TGTGCCAGCAGCCCCGGGGTAGCGGGAACGTACGAGCAGTACTTC
.	.	TRBV19	TRBJ1-2	CASSIVGRGGGYTF	TGTGCCAGTAGTATCGTGGGAAGGGGAGGAGGCTACACCTTC
TRBD2	once	TRBV4-3	TRBJ2-2	CASSQDDPGLAGNTGELFF	TGCGCCAGCAGCCAAGATGACCCTGGACTAGCGGGGAACACCGGGGAGCTGTTTTTT
TRBD2	.	TRBV7-8	TRBJ2-5	CASSSDSGRGETQYF	TGTGCCAGCAGCTCAGATAGCGGGAGAGGCGAGACCCAGTACTTC
.	.	TRBV28	TRBJ1-1	CASSLPPGNTEAFF	TGTGCCAGCAGTTTACCTCCAGGGAACACTGAAGCTTTCTTT
.	many	TRBV10-1	TRBJ2-1	CASSVANEQFF	TGCGCCAGCAGTGTGGCTAATGAGCAGTTCTTC
TRBD1	.	TRBV25-1	TRBJ1-5	CASSETGGGQPQHF	TGTGCCAGCAGTGAGACAGGGGGGGGTCAGCCCCAGCATTTT
.	.	TRBV27	TRBJ2-2	CASSLHRPTRQYGELFF	TGTGCCAGCAGTTTACATCGACCCACCCGACAGTACGGGGAGCTGTTTTTT
TRBD1	.	TRBV27	TRBJ1-2	CASGRQGGYGYTF	TGTGCCAGCGGTAGACAGGGGGGCTATGGCTACACCTTC
.	once	TRBV5-1	TRBJ2-1	CASSFYSGYNEQFF	TGCGCCAGCAGCTTTTATAGCGGCTACAATGAGCAGTTCTTC
.	.	TRBV28	TRBJ2-7	CASSPSGDYEQYF	TGTGCCAGCAGTCCGTCAGGGGACTACGAGCAGTACTTC
.	.	TRBV30	TRBJ1-5	CAWKHAGVNQPQHF	TGTGCCTGGAAGCACGCAGGGGTAAATCAGCCCCAGCATTTT
.	.	TRBV25-1	TRBJ1-4	CASSRSQGQSTNEKLFF	TGTGCCAGCAGTCGGTCACAGGGTCAGTCAACTAATGAAAAACTGTTTTTT
.	.	TRBV6-6	TRBJ2-1	CASYASEYNEQFF	TGTGCCAGCTACGCTAGCGAGTACAATGAGCAGTTCTTC
TRBD2	.	TRBV6-5	TRBJ2-7	CASSRQRGEYEQYF	TGTGCCAGCAGTCGCCAGCGGGGGGAGTACGAGCAGTACTTC
TRBD1	.	TRBV19	TRBJ1-1	CASSKMDRGNLNTEAFF	TGTGCCAGTAGTAAAATGGACAGGGGCAATTTGAACACTGAAGCTTTCTTT
.	.	TRBV10-3	TRBJ1-2	CAISEQAGSGYTF	TGTGCCATCAGTGAGCAGGCGGGGAGTGGCTACACCTTC
TRBD1	.	TRBV15	TRBJ2-7	CATSRDITGGAFGEQYF	TGTGCCACCAGCAGGGATATAACAGGGGGCGCATTTGGCGAGCAGTACTTC
TRBD1	once	TRBV4-3	TRBJ2-1	CASSQEKTGVGEQFF	TGCGCCAGCAGCCAAGAGAAGACAGGGGTAGGCGAGCAGTTCTTC
.	.	TRBV19	TRBJ1-1	CASSISRNTEAFF	TGTGCCAGTAGTATCTCCAGGAACACTGAAGCTTTCTTT
TRBD1	.	TRBV11-2	TRBJ2-1	CASSPGQGTYNEQFF	TGTGCCAGCAGCCCGGGACAGGGGACCTACAATGAGCAGTTCTTC
.	.	TRBV4-3	TRBJ1-1	CASSQDLTADEAFF	TGCGCCAGCAGCCAAGATCTAACGGCGGATGAAGCTTTCTTT
TRBD1	.	TRBV27	TRBJ2-6	CASSLKGVVDRAFAGANVLTF	TGTGCCAGCAGTTTAAAGGGAGTTGTGGACAGGGCCTTTGCTGGGGCCAACGTCCTGACTTTC
.	.	TRBV29-1	TRBJ2-7	CSVEQSSQGNYEQYF	TGCAGCGTTGAACAGTCGTCGCAGGGGAACTACGAGCAGTACTTC
.	.	TRBV18	TRBJ1-2	CASSPRSGDYGYTF	TGTGCCAGCTCACCCAGGTCAGGGGACTATGGCTACACCTTC
TRBD2	.	TRBV2	TRBJ2-3	CASSDGLAGNTDTQYF	TGTGCCAGCAGTGATGGACTAGCGGGCAACACAGATACGCAGTATTTT
TRBD1	.	TRBV9	TRBJ2-1	CASSVATPGTGGYNEQFF	TGTGCCAGCAGCGTAGCTACCCCAGGGACAGGGGGCTACAATGAGCAGTTCTTC